These 6 T cell receptor beta chains were all obtained from the same sample, sequenced in a study of T cell responses to AZD1222 COVID-19 vaccine. Some clones are missing from TCRdb's copy, which holds only in-frame ones; the method was immunoSEQ multiplex PCR. In the table there are roughly 140,000 clones, approximately 94% of which are singletons. Sequencing used peripheral blood, obtained on day 0 of AZD1222 vaccination. Every receptor here comes from an adult in good health.

The gene calls are TRBV27 and TRBJ2-7; TRBD1 matches 8 bases. Germline V gives CDR1 MNHEY, CDR2 SMNVEV (reference sequence). This CDR3 is 16 amino acids long. V lost 3 bases, J lost 2 bases, and 9 bases stayed unmatched. The chain's CDR3 is CASSLITGTGPYEQYF. CDR3 DNA sequence: TGTGCCAGCAGTTTGATTACCGGGACAGGACCCTACGAGCAGTACTTC.

V gene TRBV6-6 combines with J gene TRBJ1-2; D unresolved. CDR1 and CDR2 from the germline V gene are MNHNY and SVGAGI (reference sequence). Trimming pared 10 bases from V and 1 base from J, leaving 16 bases between. This CDR3 is built from 14 residues. CDR3 nucleotides: TGTGCCACTGGTCGGCAAAGGTTTAACTATGGCTACACCTTC. Protein product: CATGRQRFNYGYTF.

The chain uses TRBV5-5 and TRBJ1-2; the D is unclear. V lost 4 bases and J lost 3, with 10 bases in between. The CDR3 loop spans 13 amino acids. Per germline, CDR1 SGHKS and CDR2 YYEKEE (reference sequence). The CDR3 DNA sequence: TGTGCCAGCAGCCGAAGTGGGGACTATGGCTACACCTTC. The encoded protein is CASSRSGDYGYTF.

CDR3: CASRRTDYGYTF. The CDR3 bases are TGTGCCAGCAGGAGGACAGACTATGGCTACACCTTC. The genes are TRBV6-5 and TRBJ1-2; TRBD1 might be the D (6 bases). The germline V gene encodes CDR1 MNHEY and CDR2 SVGAGI. The CDR3 has 12 residues. V was trimmed by 6 bases and J by 3 bases, leaving 8 bases between them.

The chain's CDR3 is CASSTPGGTIYF. Here the CDR3 DNA reads TGTGCCAGTAGCACCCCCGGCGGAACCATATATTTT. The V gene is TRBV19, the J gene TRBJ1-3; D not resolved. CDR1 and CDR2 (germline): LNHDA, SQIVND (reference sequence). The V and J ends lost 6 bases and 10 bases respectively, with 13 bases between them. The CDR3 spans 12 residues.

V and J are TRBV19 and TRBJ2-7; D not certain. V dropped 3 bases and J dropped 0 bases, with 9 bases sitting between them. Germline V gene data show CDR1 as LNHDA and CDR2 as SQIVND (reference sequence). The CDR3 totals 14 residues. This CDR3 is CASSMTPSSYEQYF. CDR3 nucleotide sequence: TGTGCCAGTAGTATGACCCCGAGCTCCTACGAGCAGTACTTC.